This T cell receptor (beta chain) was documented in a study of cytomegalovirus exposure and HLA in healthy donors. Points from the study as a whole: There was a cluster of highly shared sequence variants that was likely a sequencing artifact. It was 164 TCR beta chains that were listed as cytomegalovirus-associated.

The CDR3 spans 15 residues. CDR1 MGHRA and CDR2 YSYEKL come from the germline V gene. V was pared by 4 bases and J by 4 bases, with 11 bases between. The primer mix had 60 Vbeta and 13 Jbeta primers. TCRdb's copy holds only in-frame clones and misses some; the assay was immunoSEQ multiplex PCR. The sample yields about 140,000 clones, 61% seen once. Each donor's status was that of a healthy bone marrow donor. While unrecorded immune exposures were likely, the donors were nominally healthy when sampled. Turning to this clone: Its specificity is unknown.

The sequenced sample was PBMCs. The clonotype originates from a male donor in good health and CMV-seronegative. The V and J genes are TRBV4-1 and TRBJ2-6, with a possible D match to TRBD2 (5 bases). This chain's CDR3 is CASSLLETGANVLTF. In DNA form, the CDR3 reads TGCGCCAGCAGCCTACTAGAAACGGGGGCCAACGTCCTGACTTTC.